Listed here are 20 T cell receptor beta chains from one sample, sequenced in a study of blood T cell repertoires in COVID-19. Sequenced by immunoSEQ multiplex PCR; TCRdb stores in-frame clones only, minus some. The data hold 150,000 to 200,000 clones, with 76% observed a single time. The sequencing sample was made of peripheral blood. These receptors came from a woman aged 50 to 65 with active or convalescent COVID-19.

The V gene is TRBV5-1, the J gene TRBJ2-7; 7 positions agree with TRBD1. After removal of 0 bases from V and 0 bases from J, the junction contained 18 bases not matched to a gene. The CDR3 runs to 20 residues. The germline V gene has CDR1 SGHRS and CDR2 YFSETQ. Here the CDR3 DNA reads TGCGCCAGCAGCTTGGAATCCGGGACAGTCAAAAGGGGCAGCTCCTACGAGCAGTACTTC. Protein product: CASSLESGTVKRGSSYEQYF.

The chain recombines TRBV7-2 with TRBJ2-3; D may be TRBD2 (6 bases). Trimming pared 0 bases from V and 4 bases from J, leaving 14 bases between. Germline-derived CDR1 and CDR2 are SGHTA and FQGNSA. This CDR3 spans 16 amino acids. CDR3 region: CASSLARGVRADTQYF. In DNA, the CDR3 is TGTGCCAGCAGCTTAGCCCGCGGGGTACGCGCAGATACGCAGTATTTT. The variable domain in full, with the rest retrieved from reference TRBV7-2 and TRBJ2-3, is GAGVSQSPSNKVTEKGKDVELRCDPISGHTALYWYRQSLGQGLEFLIYFQGNSAPDKSGLPSDRFSAERTGGSVSTLTIQRTQQEDSAVYLCASSLARGVRADTQYFGPGTRLTVL.

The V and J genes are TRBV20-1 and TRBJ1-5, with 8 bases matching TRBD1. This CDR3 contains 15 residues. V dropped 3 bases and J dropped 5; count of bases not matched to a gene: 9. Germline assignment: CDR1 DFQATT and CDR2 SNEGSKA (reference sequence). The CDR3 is CSASRGDRLHQPQHF. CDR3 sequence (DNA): TGCAGTGCTAGTAGAGGGGACAGGTTACATCAGCCCCAGCATTTT.

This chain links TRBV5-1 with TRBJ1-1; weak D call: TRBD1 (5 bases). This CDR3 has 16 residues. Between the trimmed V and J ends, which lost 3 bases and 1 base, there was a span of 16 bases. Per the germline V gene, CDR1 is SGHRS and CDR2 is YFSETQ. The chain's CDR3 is CASSSPVAGGNTEAFF. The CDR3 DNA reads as TGCGCCAGCAGCTCGCCAGTTGCGGGGGGGAACACTGAAGCTTTCTTT.

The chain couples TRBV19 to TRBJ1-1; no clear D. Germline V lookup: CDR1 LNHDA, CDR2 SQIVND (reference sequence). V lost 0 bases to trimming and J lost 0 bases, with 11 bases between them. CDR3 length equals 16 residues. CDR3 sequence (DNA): TGTGCCAGTAGTATAGATGGCAGGCGATTGAACACTGAAGCTTTCTTT. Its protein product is CASSIDGRRLNTEAFF.

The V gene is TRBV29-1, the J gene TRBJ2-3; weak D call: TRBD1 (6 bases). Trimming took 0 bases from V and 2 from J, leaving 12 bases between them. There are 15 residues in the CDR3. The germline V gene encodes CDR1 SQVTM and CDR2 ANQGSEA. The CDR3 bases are TGCAGCGTTGAAGAGGGGTCGGGACACACAGATACGCAGTATTTT. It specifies CSVEEGSGHTDTQYF.

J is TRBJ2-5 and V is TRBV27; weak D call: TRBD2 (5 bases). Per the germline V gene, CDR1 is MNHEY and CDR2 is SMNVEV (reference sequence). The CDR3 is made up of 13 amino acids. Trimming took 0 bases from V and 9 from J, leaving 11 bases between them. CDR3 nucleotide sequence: TGTGCCAGCAGTTTATCGAGGGCCCGGGCCCAGTACTTC. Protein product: CASSLSRARAQYF.

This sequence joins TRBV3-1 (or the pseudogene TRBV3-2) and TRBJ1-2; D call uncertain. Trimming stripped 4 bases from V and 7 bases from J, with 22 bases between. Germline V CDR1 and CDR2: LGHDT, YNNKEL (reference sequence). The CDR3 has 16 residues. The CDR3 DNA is TGTGCCAGCAGCCCAAGTTTGATCCCATCCCTAAGTGGCTACACCTTC. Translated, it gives CASSPSLIPSLSGYTF.

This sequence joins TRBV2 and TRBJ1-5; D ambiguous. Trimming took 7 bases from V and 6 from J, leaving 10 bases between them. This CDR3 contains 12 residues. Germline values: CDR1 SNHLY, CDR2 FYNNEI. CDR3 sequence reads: CASTGGSQPQHF. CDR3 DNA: TGTGCCAGCACTGGCGGGTCTCAGCCCCAGCATTTT. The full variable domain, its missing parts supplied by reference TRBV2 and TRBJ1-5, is EPEVTQTPSHQVTQMGQEVILRCVPISNHLYFYWYRQILGQKVEFLVSFYNNEISEKSEIFDDQFSVERPDGSNFTLKIRSTKLEDSAMYFCASTGGSQPQHFGDGTRLSIL.

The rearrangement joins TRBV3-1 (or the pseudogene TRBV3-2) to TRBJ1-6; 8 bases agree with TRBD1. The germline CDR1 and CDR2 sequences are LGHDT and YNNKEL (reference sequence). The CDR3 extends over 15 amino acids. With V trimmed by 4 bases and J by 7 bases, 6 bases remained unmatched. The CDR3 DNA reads TGTGCCAGCAGCCGAGAGGGGACAGGCAATTCACCCCTCCACTTT. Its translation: CASSREGTGNSPLHF.

CDR3 protein: CASSFSPDQPQHF. CDR3 coding DNA: TGTGCCAGCAGTTTTAGCCCGGATCAGCCCCAGCATTTT. This rearrangement joins TRBV27 to TRBJ1-5, with D uncertain. CDR3 length: 13 amino acids. Looked up from germline, CDR1 is MNHEY and CDR2 is SMNVEV (reference sequence). Trimming cost V 3 bases and J 5 bases, with 8 bases left between them.

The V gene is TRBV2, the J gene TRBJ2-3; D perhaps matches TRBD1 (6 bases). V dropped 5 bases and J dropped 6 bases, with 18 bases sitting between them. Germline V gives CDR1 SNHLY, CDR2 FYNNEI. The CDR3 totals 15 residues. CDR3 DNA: TGTGCCAGCAGTATAAAACCTCGGACAGAGGATACGCAGTATTTT. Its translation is CASSIKPRTEDTQYF.

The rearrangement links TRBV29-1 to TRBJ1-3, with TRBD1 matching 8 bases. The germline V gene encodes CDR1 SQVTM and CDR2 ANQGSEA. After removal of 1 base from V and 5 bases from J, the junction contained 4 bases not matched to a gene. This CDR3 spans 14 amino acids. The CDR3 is CSVEVGDRRNTIYF. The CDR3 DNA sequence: TGCAGCGTTGAAGTGGGGGACAGGAGAAACACCATATATTTT.

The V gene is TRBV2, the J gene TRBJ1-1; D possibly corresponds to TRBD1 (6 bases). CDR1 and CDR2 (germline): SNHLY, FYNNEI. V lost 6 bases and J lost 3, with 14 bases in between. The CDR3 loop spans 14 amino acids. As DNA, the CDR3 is TGTGCCAGCAGGCCTCGTGAGGGGGACACTGAAGCTTTCTTT. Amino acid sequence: CASRPREGDTEAFF.

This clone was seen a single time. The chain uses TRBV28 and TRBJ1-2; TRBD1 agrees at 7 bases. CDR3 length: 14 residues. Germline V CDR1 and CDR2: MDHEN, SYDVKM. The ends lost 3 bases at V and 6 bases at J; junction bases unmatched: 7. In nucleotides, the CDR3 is TGTGCCAGCAGTTTGGGTCAGGGGGTCGATGGCTACACCTTC. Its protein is CASSLGQGVDGYTF.

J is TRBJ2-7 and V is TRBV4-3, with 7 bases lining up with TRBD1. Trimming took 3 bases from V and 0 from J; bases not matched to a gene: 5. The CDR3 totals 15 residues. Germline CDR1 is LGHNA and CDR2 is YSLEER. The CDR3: CASSHRDSRSYEQYF. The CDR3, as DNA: TGCGCCAGCAGCCATCGGGACAGCCGCTCCTACGAGCAGTACTTC.

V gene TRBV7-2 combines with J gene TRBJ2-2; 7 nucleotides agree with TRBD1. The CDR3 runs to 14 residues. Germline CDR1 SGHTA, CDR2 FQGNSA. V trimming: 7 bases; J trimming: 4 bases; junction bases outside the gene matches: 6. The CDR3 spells CASNNRGSTGELFF. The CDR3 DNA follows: TGTGCCAGCAACAACAGGGGTAGCACCGGGGAGCTGTTTTTT.

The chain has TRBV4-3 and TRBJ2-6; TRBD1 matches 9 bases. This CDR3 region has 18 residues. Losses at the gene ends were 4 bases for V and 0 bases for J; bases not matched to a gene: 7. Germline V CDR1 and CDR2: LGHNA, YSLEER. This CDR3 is CASSRGQGMTSGANVLTF. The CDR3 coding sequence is TGCGCCAGCAGCCGGGGACAGGGAATGACCTCTGGGGCCAACGTCCTGACTTTC.

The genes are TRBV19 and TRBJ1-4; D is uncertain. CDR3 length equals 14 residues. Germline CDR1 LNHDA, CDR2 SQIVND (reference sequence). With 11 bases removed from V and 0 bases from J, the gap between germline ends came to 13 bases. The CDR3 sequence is CASNGLATNEKLFF. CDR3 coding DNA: TGTGCCTCTAACGGACTCGCAACTAATGAAAAACTGTTTTTT.

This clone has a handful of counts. CDR3 coding DNA: TGTGCCAGTAGTGACCGACAGGGCCATAATTCACCCCTCCACTTT. Translated, it gives CASSDRQGHNSPLHF. The chain couples TRBV19 to TRBJ1-6, with 7 positions matching TRBD1. V shed 5 bases, J shed 5 bases, and the junction held 6 bases outside the gene matches. Germline CDR1 LNHDA, CDR2 SQIVND (reference sequence). The length of the CDR3 is 15 residues.